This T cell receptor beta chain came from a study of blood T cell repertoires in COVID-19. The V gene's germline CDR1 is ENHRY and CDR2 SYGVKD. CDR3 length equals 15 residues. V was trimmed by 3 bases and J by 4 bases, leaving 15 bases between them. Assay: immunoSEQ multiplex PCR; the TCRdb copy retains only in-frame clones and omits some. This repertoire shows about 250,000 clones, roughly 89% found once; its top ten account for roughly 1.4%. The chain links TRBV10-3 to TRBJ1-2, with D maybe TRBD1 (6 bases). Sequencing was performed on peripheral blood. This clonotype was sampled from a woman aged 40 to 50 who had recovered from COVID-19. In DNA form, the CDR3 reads TGTGCCATCAGTGAACGGGACACTGACTTCTATGGCTACACCTTC. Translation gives CAISERDTDFYGYTF.